Each of the 2 T cell receptor beta chains below was sequenced from the same sample in a study of patients and donors after allogeneic stem cell transplantation. TCRdb independently ran MiXCR on the RT-PCR reads; one entry per CDR3 protein. The table lists roughly 200,000 distinct CDR3 sequences, 38% of them singletons. Sequences were obtained from blood, either unsorted or a sorted T cell fraction (not recorded which). The receptors were gathered from a human donor who was either an allogeneic HSCT recipient or a stem cell or donor lymphocyte infusion donor (not recorded which). It is not recorded whose cells these are; they may come from a transplant donor.

This clonotype was counted only a few times. The chain recombines TRBV28 with TRBJ1-2; 7 bases are a match to TRBD1. The CDR3 runs 14 residues. V was pared by 3 bases and J by 6 bases, with 7 bases of the junction left unmatched. CDR1 MDHEN and CDR2 SYDVKM come from the germline V gene. The CDR3 sequence is CASSLTLTGDGYTF. As DNA, the CDR3 is TGTGCCAGCAGTTTGACCCTCACAGGGGATGGCTACACCTTC.

In its sample, this clonotype was seen a few times. The genes are TRBV21-1 and TRBJ1-2. TRBV21-1 is marked as a pseudogene. The CDR3 consists of 16 residues. The CDR3 protein is CASSKATWLRDGGYTF. DNA of the CDR3: TGTGCCAGCAGCAAAGCCACCTGGTTGAGGGATGGCGGCTACACCTTC.